The entry that follows covers one T cell receptor beta chain sequence. The sample comes from a study of blood T cell repertoires in COVID-19. At the level of the study: Material from acute and convalescent COVID-19 was sourced from the United States, Italy and Spain. PBMCs, B-cell-depleted T cells, or T cells provided the cDNA or gDNA that made up the material.

Under the authors' procedure: Amplification from reference gene primers served as the basis for estimated nucleated cell counts. Some clones are missing from TCRdb's copy, which holds only in-frame ones; the method was immunoSEQ multiplex PCR. The V and J calls and clone size were taken over from that table, and D and trimming were inferred from the DNA. The table records 150,000 to 200,000 clones, about 80% of them present only once. The CDR3 loop spans 13 amino acids. Trimming took off 1 base at V and 8 bases at J, with 9 bases between the two ends. The germline V gene encodes CDR1 SGHTA and CDR2 FQGNSA.

This TCR derives from a woman aged 70 to 79 with acute or convalescent COVID-19. Specimen: peripheral blood. The gene calls are TRBV7-2 and TRBJ1-5; the D gene is possibly TRBD1 (6 bases). CDR3 nucleotide sequence: TGTGCCAGCAGCTTAGTAGGGGGGGAGCCCCAGCATTTT. Protein product: CASSLVGGEPQHF.